Below, one T cell receptor (beta chain) is given with its context. Its antigen has not been determined. No quality values exist for individual bases; no much larger clone is one base distant. Receptors were amplified or captured by the immunoSEQ multiplex PCR assay. Rearranged TCR beta chain sequences were amplified with the hsTCRB Kit following the manufacturer's protocol. An Illumina MiSeq was used to sequence the TCRB libraries. The paper's processing steps were these. Demultiplexing, trimming and gene mapping were performed with the kit vendor's proprietary platform. TCRdb took this table from immuneACCESS and kept in-frame rearrangements with V and J called. Such tables lack part of the clones; where checked against another copy, unresolved V genes explain under half of the gap, and the rest is unexplained. The V and J calls and clone size come from that table; D and trimming were worked out from the DNA. The sample table records about 83,000 clones; 91% of these occur just once. Of the sample, about 0.6% falls within the top ten clones.

This entry belongs to a study of a mutant IDH1 vaccine in newly diagnosed glioma (dated by TCRdb to the early 2020s). Concerning the study at large: Patients were given eight vaccinations, in weeks 1, 3, 5, 7, 11, 15, 19 and 23, which matched visits V03 through V10. Of the approximately 30 treated patients, approximately 60% were male and 37.5% were female, and the mean age was 40.4 years. Before enrollment, most patients had been given radiochemotherapy with temozolomide as standard therapy, while the rest had received either radiotherapy alone or temozolomide alone. Peripheral blood samples were drawn at six visits, namely V03 (baseline), V05, V07, V10, V12 and V13. Vaccination started 4-6 weeks after radiotherapy alone, or was given together with temozolomide cycles in the groups whose treatment included chemotherapy. For exploratory analyses, longitudinal TCRB deep sequencing was carried out in about two dozen treated patients wherever samples were available.

Overall study outcomes, separate from this receptor: Changes in the top peripheral T cell clonotypes picked up by TCRB sequencing did not appear to be linked to pseudoprogression. Vaccine-induced immune responses across multiple MHC alleles were detected in approximately 93% of patients. PBMC samples for TCRB deep sequencing were selected based on availability. It was noted by the authors that analyses of patient blood samples could not be reproduced owing to sample limitations.

Explained via the paper, the time point label denotes: week 5, during vaccination. A 20-mer mutant IDH1 peptide at 300 micrograms in Montanide made up each vaccine dose, which was injected subcutaneously together with topical imiquimod. Donors had newly diagnosed WHO grade 3 or 4 IDH1-mutant astrocytomas with loss of nuclear ATRX. The samples were drawn from NOA16, a multicentre, single-arm, open-label phase I trial in Germany that tested a mutant IDH1 peptide vaccine in humans for the first time. The DNeasy Blood and Tissue Kit was used to extract genomic DNA from EDTA blood for TCRB sequencing. Taken from cysteine to phenylalanine, the CDR3 has 14 residues. Solely the CDR3 DNA is kept, with 42 bases framed from the first base. The junction shows trimming of 6 bases on V and 0 bases on J, and the gene matches do not reach 2 bases of it. CDR1 and CDR2, per the germline V gene, are MNHNS and SASEGT.

The chain links TRBV6-1 with TRBJ1-5, with 7 bases matching TRBD1. This TCR was sampled from a woman aged 50 to 60 with glioma. The sample was PBMCs, taken from a glioma patient whose treatment included an IDH1 peptide vaccine. The nucleotide sequence reads as follows: TGTGCCAGCAGCAGGGGGGTTAGCAATCAGCCCCAGCATTTT. Its translation is CASSRGVSNQPQHF.